The 17 T cell receptor beta chains below all came from one sample that was sequenced in a study of blood T cells in healthy people across ages. The use of a sample-barcoded 5' primer and a J-beta primer mix characterized a second PCR of about 6 to 11 cycles. MiXCR, run by TCRdb on the 5' RACE reads, gives a single entry per CDR3 protein. The sample comprises 1.8 million or so distinct CDR3 sequences, around 40% of which are singletons, and 23% rests with the top ten. Source material: blood. Every receptor here comes from a human donor in good health.

This clonotype was seen more than once but under ten times. This rearrangement joins TRBV4-3 to TRBJ2-7, with 7 bases that match TRBD1. The ends lost 0 bases at V and 2 bases at J; junction bases unmatched: 4. This CDR3 contains 15 residues. Germline V gives CDR1 LGHNA, CDR2 YSLEER. In nucleotides, the CDR3 is TGCGCCAGCAGCCAAGAAGCAGGGACAGCCTACGAGCAGTACTTC. It translates to CASSQEAGTAYEQYF.

J is TRBJ2-3 and V is TRBV7-2, with D unclear. The CDR3 runs to 14 residues. Deletions cut 5 bases from V and 4 bases from J, with 13 bases between. Germline-derived CDR1 and CDR2 are SGHTA and FQGNSA. CDR3 in amino acids: CASSPRMGADTQYF. CDR3 bases: TGTGCCAGCAGCCCGAGGATGGGCGCAGATACGCAGTATTTT.

The CDR3 loop is CASSFGTGAAEAFF. The CDR3 region has the DNA TGTGCCAGCAGTTTTGGGACAGGGGCTGCCGAAGCTTTCTTT. The chain links TRBV27 to TRBJ1-1; 10 bases fit TRBD1. The CDR3 consists of 14 residues. Germline CDR1 reads MNHEY; CDR2 reads SMNVEV (reference sequence). V was clipped by 3 bases and J by 8 bases; unmatched bases: 6.

This rearrangement joins TRBV12-3 or TRBV12-4 to TRBJ2-1, with 9 bases matching TRBD1. Losses at the gene ends were 5 bases for V and 12 bases for J; bases not matched to a gene: 8. There are 13 residues in the CDR3. The CDR3 sequence is CASSTGTGISQFF. The CDR3 coding sequence is TGTGCCAGCAGTACCGGGACAGGGATCTCGCAGTTCTTC.

The sample holds a few counts of this clonotype. The chain couples TRBV10-3 to TRBJ1-5, with D unresolved. With 5 bases removed from V and 0 bases from J, the gap between germline ends came to 8 bases. The CDR3 covers 14 residues. CDR1 is ENHRY and CDR2 is SYGVKD in the germline V gene. CDR3 protein: CAISPDYSNQPQHF. CDR3 nucleotides: TGTGCCATCAGTCCAGATTATAGCAATCAGCCCCAGCATTTT.

This clonotype was observed a few times. This chain's CDR3 is CASRADRNYGYTF. CDR3 sequence (DNA): TGTGCCAGCAGAGCGGACAGAAACTATGGCTACACCTTC. J is TRBJ1-2 and V is TRBV2; tentatively, D is TRBD1 (6 bases). V gave up 6 bases and J gave up 2 bases, with 10 bases separating them. There are 13 residues in the CDR3. Germline V gene lookup returns CDR1 SNHLY and CDR2 FYNNEI.

V gene TRBV6-5 combines with J gene TRBJ2-3; 7 bases fit TRBD1. After removal of 5 bases from V and 2 bases from J, the junction contained 7 bases not matched to a gene. Germline V CDR1 and CDR2: MNHEY, SVGAGI. The CDR3 contains 15 residues. CDR3 sequence: CASSTSGQATDTQYF. The CDR3 DNA follows: TGTGCCAGCAGTACTTCCGGACAGGCCACAGATACGCAGTATTTT.

On this clonotype itself: At one of its ends the junction is not consistent with the germline gene, which may arise from a read error. The chain employs TRBV19 and TRBJ2-3; D is perhaps TRBD1 or TRBD2 (5 bases each). This CDR3 has 13 amino acids. Germline CDR1 is LNHDA and CDR2 is SQIVND (reference sequence). Written as DNA, the CDR3 is TGTGCCAGTAGTCATCGGGGCACAGATACGCGGTATTTT. Protein product: CASSHRGTDTRYF.

This clonotype was seen only a few times. This rearrangement joins TRBV5-5 to TRBJ1-2; D may be TRBD1 (5 bases). This CDR3 contains 15 residues. V was pared by 3 bases and J by 7 bases, with 19 bases between. Germline loops: CDR1 SGHKS, CDR2 YYEKEE (reference sequence). CDR3 DNA sequence: TGTGCCAGCAGCTCCACAGGTGTCGGAGCTCTTGGCTACACCTTC. Translating gives CASSSTGVGALGYTF.

The J gene is TRBJ2-3, the V gene TRBV5-8; possible D gene TRBD2, 6 bases. Deletions cut 4 bases from V and 2 bases from J, with 17 bases between. This CDR3 is 16 amino acids long. Germline V CDR1 and CDR2: SGHTS, YDEGEE. In DNA, the CDR3 is TGTGCCAGCAGCACCCGTCCCGGGACTTACACAGATACGCAGTATTTT. This translates into CASSTRPGTYTDTQYF.

This sequence joins TRBV4-1 and TRBJ2-5; 9 nucleotides agree with TRBD1. This CDR3 contains 15 residues. Trimming removed 4 bases from V and 2 bases from J; junction bases left unmatched: 5. Germline V gives CDR1 MGHRA, CDR2 YSYEKL. In nucleotides, the CDR3 is TGCGCCAGCAGCCTGGACAGGGGAGGACAAGAGACCCAGTACTTC. Protein product: CASSLDRGGQETQYF.

This rearrangement joins TRBV5-1 to TRBJ1-1; D unclear. The CDR3 is 17 amino acids. Germline V gene sequence: CDR1 SGHRS, CDR2 YFSETQ. Between the trimmed V and J ends, which lost 0 bases and 5 bases, there was a span of 20 bases. This chain's CDR3 is CASSLEVWGSAGTEAFF. Written as DNA, the CDR3 is TGCGCCAGCAGCTTGGAGGTATGGGGTTCAGCGGGAACTGAAGCTTTCTTT.

The CDR3 sequence is CASSLDQGRSETQYF. DNA of the CDR3: TGTGCCAGCAGTCTAGACCAGGGTCGATCGGAGACCCAGTACTTC. The V gene is TRBV7-2, the J gene TRBJ2-5; a weak D match, TRBD1 (5 bases). Germline loops: CDR1 SGHTA, CDR2 FQGNSA. The CDR3 is made up of 15 amino acids. V was shortened by 6 bases and J by 5 bases, with 19 bases between the two germline ends.

The chain carries TRBV6-2 or TRBV6-3 and TRBJ2-3; D is perhaps TRBD1 (6 bases). This CDR3 is 14 amino acids long. V was trimmed by 5 bases and J by 2 bases, leaving 11 bases between them. Germline CDR1 reads MNHEY; CDR2 reads SVGEGT. CDR3 amino acids: CASSHRTATDTQYF. In DNA form, the CDR3 reads TGTGCCAGCAGTCATCGGACAGCCACAGATACGCAGTATTTT.

This chain uses TRBV4-2 with TRBJ2-7, with TRBD2 matching 11 bases. The J call could be wrong; TRBJ2-5 is a better fit for the DNA end. The CDR3 length is 19 residues. Germline V gene sequence: CDR1 LGHNA, CDR2 YNFKEQ. CDR3 DNA: TGTGCCAGCAGCCAAGATCTCGCTAGCGGGGGGTGGATGGAGGAGACCCAGTACTTC. Protein: CASSQDLASGGWMEETQYF.

This clonotype appeared a few times. The CDR3 region is CASSPNGAGGRAPLHF. The CDR3 region has the DNA TGCGCCAGCAGCCCTAACGGGGCTGGAGGGAGGGCACCCCTCCACTTT. The chain employs TRBV5-1 and TRBJ1-6; D perhaps matches TRBD1 (5 bases). This CDR3 spans 16 amino acids. V lost 4 bases and J 11 bases, leaving 22 bases between the germline ends. Germline V lookup: CDR1 SGHRS, CDR2 YFSETQ.

The rearrangement uses TRBV5-1 and TRBJ1-2; 9 positions agree with TRBD1. Germline-derived CDR1 and CDR2 are SGHRS and YFSETQ. CDR3 size: 13 residues. Trimming at V came to 7 bases and at J to 5 bases, leaving 6 bases not matched to a gene. The CDR3 spells CASLMTGGYGYTF. In DNA form, the CDR3 reads TGCGCCAGCCTAATGACAGGGGGGTATGGCTACACCTTC.